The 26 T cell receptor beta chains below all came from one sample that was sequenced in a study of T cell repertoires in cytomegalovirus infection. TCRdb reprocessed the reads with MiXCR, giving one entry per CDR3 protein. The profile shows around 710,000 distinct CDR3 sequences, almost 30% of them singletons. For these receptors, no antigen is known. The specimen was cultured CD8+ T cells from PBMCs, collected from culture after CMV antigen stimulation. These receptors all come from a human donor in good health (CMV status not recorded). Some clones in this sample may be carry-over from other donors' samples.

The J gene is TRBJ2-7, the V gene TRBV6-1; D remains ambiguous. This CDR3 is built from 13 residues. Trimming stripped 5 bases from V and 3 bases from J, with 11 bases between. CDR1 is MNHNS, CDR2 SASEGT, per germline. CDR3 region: CASSYRQFYEQYV. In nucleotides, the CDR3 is TGTGCCAGCAGTTACCGGCAGTTCTACGAGCAGTACGTC.

The CDR3 region is CASSGTGGGETQYF. The CDR3 DNA reads TGTGCCAGCAGTGGGACAGGGGGCGGTGAGACCCAGTACTTC. This sequence joins TRBV6-2 or TRBV6-3 and TRBJ2-5, with 12 bases lining up with TRBD1. V trimming: 5 bases; J trimming: 5 bases; junction bases outside the gene matches: 3. The CDR3 is made up of 14 amino acids. Germline loops: CDR1 MNHEY, CDR2 SVGEGT.

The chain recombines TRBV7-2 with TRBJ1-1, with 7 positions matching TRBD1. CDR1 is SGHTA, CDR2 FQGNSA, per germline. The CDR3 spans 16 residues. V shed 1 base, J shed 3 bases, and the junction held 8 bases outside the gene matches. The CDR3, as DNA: TGTGCCAGCAGCTTAGGGTCCGCAGGGGGACACACTGAAGCTTTCTTT. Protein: CASSLGSAGGHTEAFF.

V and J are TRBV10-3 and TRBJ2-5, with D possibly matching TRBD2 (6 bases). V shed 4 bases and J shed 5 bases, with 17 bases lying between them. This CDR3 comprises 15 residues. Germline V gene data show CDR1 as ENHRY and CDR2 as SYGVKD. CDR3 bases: TGTGCCATCAGTGGACTAGTTGGTGGCGGGGAGACCCAGTACTTC. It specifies CAISGLVGGGETQYF.

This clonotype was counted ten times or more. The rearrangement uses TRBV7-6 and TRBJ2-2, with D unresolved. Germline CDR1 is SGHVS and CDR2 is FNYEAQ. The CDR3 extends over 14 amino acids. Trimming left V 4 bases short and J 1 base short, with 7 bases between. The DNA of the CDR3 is TGTGCCAGCAGCTCCCTGGGGAACACCGGGGAGCTGTTTTTT. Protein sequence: CASSSLGNTGELFF. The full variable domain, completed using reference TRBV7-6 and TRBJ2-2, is GAGVSQSPRYKVTKRGQDVALRCDPISGHVSLYWYRQALGQGPEFLTYFNYEAQQDKSGLPNDRFSAERPEGSISTLTIQRTEQRDSAMYRCASSSLGNTGELFFGEGSRLTVL.

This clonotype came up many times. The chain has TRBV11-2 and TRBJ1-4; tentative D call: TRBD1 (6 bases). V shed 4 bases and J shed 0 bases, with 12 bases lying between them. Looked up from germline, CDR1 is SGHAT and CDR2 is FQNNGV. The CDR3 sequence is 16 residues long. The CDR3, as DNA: TGTGCCAGCAGCTCAGATACAGGGTCAACTAATGAAAAACTGTTTTTT. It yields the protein CASSSDTGSTNEKLFF.

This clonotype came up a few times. In DNA, the CDR3 is TGTGCCAGCAGCTTAAGGGGACAGGGGGCCGTGGAGACCCAGTACTTC. This translates into CASSLRGQGAVETQYF. The rearrangement links TRBV11-2 to TRBJ2-5, with 12 bases matching TRBD1. Looked up from germline, CDR1 is SGHAT and CDR2 is FQNNGV. The CDR3 is made up of 16 amino acids. V shed 2 bases and J 5 bases; nucleotides not matched to a gene: 6.

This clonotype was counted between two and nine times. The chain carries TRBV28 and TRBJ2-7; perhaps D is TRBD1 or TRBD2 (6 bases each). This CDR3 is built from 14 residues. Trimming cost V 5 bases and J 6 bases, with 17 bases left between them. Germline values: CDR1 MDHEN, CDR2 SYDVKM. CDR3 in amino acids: CASSPRGVVSEQYV. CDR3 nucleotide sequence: TGTGCCAGCAGTCCTAGGGGGGTCGTTTCCGAGCAGTACGTC.

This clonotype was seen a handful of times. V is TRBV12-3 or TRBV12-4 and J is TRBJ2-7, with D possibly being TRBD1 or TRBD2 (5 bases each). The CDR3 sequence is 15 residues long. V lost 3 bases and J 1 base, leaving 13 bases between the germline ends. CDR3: CASSFHRDRSYEQYF. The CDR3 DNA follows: TGTGCCAGCAGTTTCCACCGGGACCGGTCCTACGAGCAGTACTTC.

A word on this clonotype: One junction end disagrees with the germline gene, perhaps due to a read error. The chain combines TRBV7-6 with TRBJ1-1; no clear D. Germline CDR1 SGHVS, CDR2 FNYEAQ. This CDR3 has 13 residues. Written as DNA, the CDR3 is TGTGCCAGCAGCGCAGACCCGAACACTGAAGTTTTCTTT. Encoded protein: CASSADPNTEVFF.

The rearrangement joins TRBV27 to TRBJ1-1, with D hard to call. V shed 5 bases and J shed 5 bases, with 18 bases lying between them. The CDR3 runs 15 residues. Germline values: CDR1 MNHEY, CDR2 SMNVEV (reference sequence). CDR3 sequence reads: CASSSTSFLGTEAFF. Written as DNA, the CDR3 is TGTGCCAGCAGTAGCACCTCCTTTCTCGGGACTGAAGCTTTCTTT.

CDR3 region: CASRPGSAYEQYV. For the CDR3, the DNA is TGTGCCAGCAGACCCGGATCCGCCTACGAGCAGTACGTC. This sequence joins TRBV7-8 and TRBJ2-7, with D uncertain. This CDR3 contains 13 residues. Germline CDR1 SGHVS, CDR2 FQNEAQ. V was clipped by 6 bases and J by 2 bases, with 11 bases between them.

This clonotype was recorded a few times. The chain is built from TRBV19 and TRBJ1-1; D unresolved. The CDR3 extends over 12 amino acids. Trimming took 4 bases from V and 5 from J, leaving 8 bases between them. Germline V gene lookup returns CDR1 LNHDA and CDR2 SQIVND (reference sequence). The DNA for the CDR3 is TGTGCCAGTAGTAACACCTGGACTGAAGCTTTCTTT. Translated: CASSNTWTEAFF.

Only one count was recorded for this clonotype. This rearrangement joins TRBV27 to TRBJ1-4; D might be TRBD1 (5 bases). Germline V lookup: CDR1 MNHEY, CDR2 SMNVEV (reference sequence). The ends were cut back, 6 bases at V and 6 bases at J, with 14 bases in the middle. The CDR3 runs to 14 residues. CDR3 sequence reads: CASSGDPADEKLFF. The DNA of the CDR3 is TGTGCCAGCAGCGGGGACCCGGCTGATGAAAAACTGTTTTTT.

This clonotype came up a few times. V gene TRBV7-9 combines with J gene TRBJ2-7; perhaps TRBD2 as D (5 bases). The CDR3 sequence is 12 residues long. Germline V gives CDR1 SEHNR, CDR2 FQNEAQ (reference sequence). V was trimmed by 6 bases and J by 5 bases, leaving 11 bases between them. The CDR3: CASSLSGDEQYV. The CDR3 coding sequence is TGTGCCAGCAGTTTATCCGGGGACGAGCAGTACGTC.

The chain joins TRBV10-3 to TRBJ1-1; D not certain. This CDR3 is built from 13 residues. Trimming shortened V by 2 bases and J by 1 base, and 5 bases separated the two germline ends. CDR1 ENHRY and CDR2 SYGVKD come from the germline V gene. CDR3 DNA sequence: TGTGCCATCAGTGAGAAGCCGAACACTGAAGCTTTCTTT. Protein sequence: CAISEKPNTEAFF.

The CDR3 loop is CASSPPGRGELFF. The CDR3 coding sequence is TGCGCCAGCAGCCCTCCAGGTAGAGGGGAGCTGTTTTTT. V and J are TRBV4-3 and TRBJ2-2; D is unclear. Trimming cost V 4 bases and J 8 bases, with 11 bases left between them. Germline lookup yields CDR1 LGHNA and CDR2 YSLEER. CDR3 length equals 13 residues.

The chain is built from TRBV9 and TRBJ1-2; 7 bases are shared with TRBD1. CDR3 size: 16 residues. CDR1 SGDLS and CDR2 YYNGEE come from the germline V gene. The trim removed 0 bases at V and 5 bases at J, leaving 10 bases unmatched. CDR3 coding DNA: TGTGCCAGCAGCGTAGGGGACAGCCGGATAGGGTATGGCTACACCTTC. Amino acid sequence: CASSVGDSRIGYGYTF.

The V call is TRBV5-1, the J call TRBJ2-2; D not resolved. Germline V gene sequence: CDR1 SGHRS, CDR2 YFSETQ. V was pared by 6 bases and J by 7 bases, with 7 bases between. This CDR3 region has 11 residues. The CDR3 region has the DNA TGCGCCAGCACGTTTGGCGGGGAGCTGTTTTTT. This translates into CASTFGGELFF.

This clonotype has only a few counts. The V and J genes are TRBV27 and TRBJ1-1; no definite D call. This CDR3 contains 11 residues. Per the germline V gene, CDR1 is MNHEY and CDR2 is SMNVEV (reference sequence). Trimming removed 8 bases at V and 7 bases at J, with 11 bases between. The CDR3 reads CASRRGNEAFF. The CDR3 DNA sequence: TGTGCCAGCCGGCGGGGTAATGAAGCTTTCTTT.

In DNA, the CDR3 is TGTGCCAGCAGCAAATCGGGACTAGCGGCGAACACCGGGGAGCTGTTTTTT. It encodes CASSKSGLAANTGELFF. The chain joins TRBV7-9 to TRBJ2-2; TRBD2 matches at 11 bases. Germline CDR1 SEHNR, CDR2 FQNEAQ (reference sequence). Losses at the gene ends were 5 bases for V and 0 bases for J; bases not matched to a gene: 5. The CDR3 runs 17 residues.

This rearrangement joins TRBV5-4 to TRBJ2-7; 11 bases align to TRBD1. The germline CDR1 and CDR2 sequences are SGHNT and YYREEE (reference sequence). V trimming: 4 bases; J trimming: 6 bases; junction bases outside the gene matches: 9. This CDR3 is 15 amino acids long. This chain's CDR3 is CASSPGTGGDREQYF. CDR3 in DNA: TGTGCCAGCAGCCCTGGGACAGGGGGGGACCGCGAGCAGTACTTC.

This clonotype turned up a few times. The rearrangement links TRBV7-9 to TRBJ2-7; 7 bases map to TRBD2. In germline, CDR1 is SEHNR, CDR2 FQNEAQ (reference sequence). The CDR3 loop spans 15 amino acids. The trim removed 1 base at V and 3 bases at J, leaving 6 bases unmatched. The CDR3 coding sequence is TGTGCCAGCAGCTTAGTGAGTTCTAGCGGCTACGAGCAGTACTTC. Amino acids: CASSLVSSSGYEQYF.

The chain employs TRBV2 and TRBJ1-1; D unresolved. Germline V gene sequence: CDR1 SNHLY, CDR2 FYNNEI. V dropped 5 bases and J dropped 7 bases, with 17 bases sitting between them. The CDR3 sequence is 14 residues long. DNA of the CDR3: TGTGCCAGCAGTAAATCCGGCTCCTTGGGTGAAGCTTTCTTT. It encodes CASSKSGSLGEAFF.

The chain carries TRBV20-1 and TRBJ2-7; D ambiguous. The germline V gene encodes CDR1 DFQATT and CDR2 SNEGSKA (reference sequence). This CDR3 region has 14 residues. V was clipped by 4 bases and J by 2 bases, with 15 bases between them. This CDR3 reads CSATNRQLAYEQYF. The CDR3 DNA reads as TGCAGTGCTACCAATCGTCAGCTTGCCTACGAGCAGTACTTC.

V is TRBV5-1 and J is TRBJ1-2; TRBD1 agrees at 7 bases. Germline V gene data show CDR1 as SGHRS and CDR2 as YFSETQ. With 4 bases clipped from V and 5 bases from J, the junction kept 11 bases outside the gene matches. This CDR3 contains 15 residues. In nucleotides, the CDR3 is TGCGCCAGCAGCGCCGGGACAGCCGATTATTATGGCTACACCTTC. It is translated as CASSAGTADYYGYTF.